This is a list of T cell receptor beta chains from one sample in a study of identical twins. TCRdb passed the 5' RACE reads through MiXCR, listing each CDR3 protein once. This sample yields 700,000 or so distinct CDR3 sequences, of which roughly 8% are seen a single time; around 0.98% belongs to the top ten. This same sample was also taken into another study, of yellow fever vaccine responses in identical twins.

The sequenced sample was PBMCs. The source is a woman between 18 and 30 years old in good health. Each CDR3 is given with its conserved first and last residue. A D gene is named only where the DNA matches it firmly. Clone size is shown for a subset of rows, as once, few, many or a class of expanded clone.

j_call: TRBJ2-5; v_call: TRBV25-1; clone_size: few; d_call: TRBD2; cdr3_length: 16; cdr3_aa: CASKELAGVLQETQYF; cdr3_nt: TGTGCCAGCAAAGAACTAGCGGGGGTGCTCCAGGAGACCCAGTACTTC
j_call: TRBJ2-5; v_call: TRBV10-3; clone_size: few; d_call: .; cdr3_length: 13; cdr3_aa: CAISVVGGETQYF; cdr3_nt: TGTGCCATCAGTGTGGTGGGGGGAGAGACCCAGTACTTC
j_call: TRBJ1-4; v_call: TRBV20-1; clone_size: many; d_call: .; cdr3_length: 13; cdr3_aa: CSAAGSTNEKLFF; cdr3_nt: TGCAGTGCTGCAGGGTCAACTAATGAAAAACTGTTTTTT
j_call: TRBJ2-1; v_call: TRBV7-2; clone_size: .; d_call: .; cdr3_length: 14; cdr3_aa: CASRVGAGYNEQFF; cdr3_nt: TGTGCCAGCAGGGTGGGGGCGGGGTACAATGAGCAGTTCTTC
j_call: TRBJ1-2; v_call: TRBV3-1; clone_size: few; d_call: .; cdr3_length: 12; cdr3_aa: CASSQEFNGYTF; cdr3_nt: TGTGCCAGCAGCCAAGAATTTAATGGCTACACCTTC
j_call: TRBJ1-6; v_call: TRBV20-1; clone_size: many; d_call: .; cdr3_length: 15; cdr3_aa: CSASGTGSYNSPLHF; cdr3_nt: TGCAGTGCTAGTGGTACAGGCTCCTATAATTCACCCCTCCACTTT
j_call: TRBJ2-6; v_call: TRBV6-5; clone_size: few; d_call: TRBD1; cdr3_length: 19; cdr3_aa: CASSYPRTGILSGANVLTF; cdr3_nt: TGTGCCAGCAGTTACCCAAGGACAGGTATCCTCTCTGGGGCCAACGTCCTGACTTTC
j_call: TRBJ2-7; v_call: TRBV6-5; clone_size: .; d_call: .; cdr3_length: 14; cdr3_aa: CASSSGIVPYEQYF; cdr3_nt: TGTGCCAGCAGTTCTGGGATAGTCCCCTACGAGCAGTACTTC
j_call: TRBJ2-7; v_call: TRBV5-6; clone_size: .; d_call: .; cdr3_length: 15; cdr3_aa: CASSSRDKYSYEQYF; cdr3_nt: TGTGCCAGCAGCAGCCGGGACAAATACTCCTACGAGCAGTACTTC
j_call: TRBJ2-7; v_call: TRBV2; clone_size: few; d_call: TRBD1; cdr3_length: 13; cdr3_aa: CASCGDRGGEQYF; cdr3_nt: TGTGCCAGCTGCGGGGACAGGGGAGGCGAGCAGTACTTC
j_call: TRBJ1-1; v_call: TRBV6-5; clone_size: .; d_call: .; cdr3_length: 12; cdr3_aa: CASSGTRVEAFF; cdr3_nt: TGTGCCAGCAGTGGGACTCGGGTAGAAGCTTTCTTT
j_call: TRBJ2-7; v_call: TRBV28; clone_size: few; d_call: TRBD2; cdr3_length: 13; cdr3_aa: CASSLLGGNEQYF; cdr3_nt: TGTGCCAGCAGTTTATTGGGGGGGAACGAGCAGTACTTC
j_call: TRBJ2-1; v_call: TRBV9; clone_size: few; d_call: .; cdr3_length: 15; cdr3_aa: CASSVATASSNEQFF; cdr3_nt: TGTGCCAGCAGCGTAGCTACTGCCAGCTCCAATGAGCAGTTCTTC
j_call: TRBJ1-5; v_call: TRBV6-1; clone_size: .; d_call: .; cdr3_length: 15; cdr3_aa: CASNEDSLSNQPQHF; cdr3_nt: TGTGCCAGCAACGAGGACAGCCTTAGCAATCAGCCCCAGCATTTT
j_call: TRBJ2-3; v_call: TRBV25-1; clone_size: few; d_call: TRBD2; cdr3_length: 18; cdr3_aa: CASSALGTSGRRTDTQYF; cdr3_nt: TGTGCCAGCAGTGCCCTGGGCACTAGCGGGAGGCGCACAGATACGCAGTATTTT
j_call: TRBJ1-5; v_call: TRBV6-5; clone_size: .; d_call: .; cdr3_length: 16; cdr3_aa: CASSYLLGGGNQPQHF; cdr3_nt: TGTGCCAGCAGTTACCTTTTGGGGGGCGGCAATCAGCCCCAGCATTTT
j_call: TRBJ2-2; v_call: TRBV11-1; clone_size: .; d_call: TRBD2; cdr3_length: 20; cdr3_aa: CASGRGDVGLAGGYTGELFF; cdr3_nt: TGTGCCAGCGGTAGAGGGGACGTCGGACTAGCGGGAGGATACACCGGGGAGCTGTTTTTT
j_call: TRBJ2-3; v_call: TRBV7-2; clone_size: few; d_call: .; cdr3_length: 14; cdr3_aa: CASSSLVRTDTQYF; cdr3_nt: TGTGCCAGCAGCTCACTTGTCCGCACAGATACGCAGTATTTT
j_call: TRBJ2-7; v_call: TRBV10-3; clone_size: few; d_call: TRBD1; cdr3_length: 14; cdr3_aa: CAISTGTGAHEQYF; cdr3_nt: TGTGCCATCAGCACCGGGACAGGGGCCCACGAGCAGTACTTC
j_call: TRBJ1-6; v_call: TRBV20-1; clone_size: many; d_call: .; cdr3_length: 15; cdr3_aa: CSATEGQLKDSPLHF; cdr3_nt: TGCAGTGCTACCGAAGGACAGTTGAAGGATTCACCCCTCCACTTT
j_call: TRBJ2-5; v_call: TRBV10-1; clone_size: few; d_call: .; cdr3_length: 14; cdr3_aa: CASSNFGSVETQYF; cdr3_nt: TGCGCCAGCAGTAACTTTGGGTCGGTGGAGACCCAGTACTTC
j_call: TRBJ2-5; v_call: TRBV10-3; clone_size: few; d_call: .; cdr3_length: 13; cdr3_aa: CAISPGVVETQYF; cdr3_nt: TGTGCCATCAGCCCCGGGGTTGTCGAGACCCAGTACTTC
j_call: TRBJ2-3; v_call: TRBV10-3; clone_size: many; d_call: TRBD2; cdr3_length: 16; cdr3_aa: CAISALAGGRTDTQYF; cdr3_nt: TGTGCCATCAGTGCGCTAGCGGGGGGACGCACAGATACGCAGTATTTT
j_call: TRBJ2-1; v_call: TRBV5-1; clone_size: many; d_call: TRBD1; cdr3_length: 14; cdr3_aa: CASSETGWDNEQFF; cdr3_nt: TGCGCCAGCAGCGAGACAGGGTGGGACAATGAGCAGTTCTTC
j_call: TRBJ2-7; v_call: TRBV7-9; clone_size: few; d_call: TRBD1; cdr3_length: 15; cdr3_aa: CASTIGTGSLYEQYF; cdr3_nt: TGTGCCAGCACCATCGGGACAGGGTCCCTTTACGAGCAGTACTTC
j_call: TRBJ2-2; v_call: TRBV5-1; clone_size: many; d_call: .; cdr3_length: 16; cdr3_aa: CASSLVVGGGTGELFF; cdr3_nt: TGCGCCAGCAGCTTGGTCGTTGGAGGCGGCACCGGGGAGCTGTTTTTT
j_call: TRBJ2-1; v_call: TRBV20-1; clone_size: few; d_call: .; cdr3_length: 15; cdr3_aa: CSARVPDRAYNEQFF; cdr3_nt: TGCAGTGCTAGGGTCCCCGACCGGGCTTACAATGAGCAGTTCTTC
j_call: TRBJ2-7; v_call: TRBV20-1; clone_size: few; d_call: .; cdr3_length: 13; cdr3_aa: CSARATKDGEQYF; cdr3_nt: TGCAGTGCTAGAGCCACAAAGGATGGTGAGCAGTACTTC
j_call: TRBJ2-2; v_call: TRBV5-1; clone_size: many; d_call: .; cdr3_length: 18; cdr3_aa: CASSLLSGGSGRTGELFF; cdr3_nt: TGCGCCAGCAGCTTGCTAAGTGGTGGCAGCGGTCGCACCGGGGAGCTGTTTTTT